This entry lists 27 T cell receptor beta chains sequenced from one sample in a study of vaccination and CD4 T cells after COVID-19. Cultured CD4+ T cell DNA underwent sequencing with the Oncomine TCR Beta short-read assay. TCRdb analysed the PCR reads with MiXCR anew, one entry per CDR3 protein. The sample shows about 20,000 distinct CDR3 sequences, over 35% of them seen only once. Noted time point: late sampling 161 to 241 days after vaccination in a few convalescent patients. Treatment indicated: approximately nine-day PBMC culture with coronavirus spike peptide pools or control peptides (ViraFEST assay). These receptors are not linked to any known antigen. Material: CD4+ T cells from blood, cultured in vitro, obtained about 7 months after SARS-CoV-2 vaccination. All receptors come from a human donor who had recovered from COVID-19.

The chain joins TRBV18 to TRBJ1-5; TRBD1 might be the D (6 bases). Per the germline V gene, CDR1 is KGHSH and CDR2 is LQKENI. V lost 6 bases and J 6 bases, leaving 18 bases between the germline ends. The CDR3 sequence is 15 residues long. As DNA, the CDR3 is TGTGCCAGCTCCAAAACGGGGGGGGGCCCTCAGCCCCAGCATTTT. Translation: CASSKTGGGPQPQHF.

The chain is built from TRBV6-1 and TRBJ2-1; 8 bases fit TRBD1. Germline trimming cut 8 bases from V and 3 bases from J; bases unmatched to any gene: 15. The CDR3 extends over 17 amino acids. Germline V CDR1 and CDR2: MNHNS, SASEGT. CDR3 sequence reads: CASLSTGANGSYNEQFF. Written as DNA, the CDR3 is TGTGCCAGCTTGTCGACAGGGGCCAATGGTAGCTACAATGAGCAGTTCTTC.

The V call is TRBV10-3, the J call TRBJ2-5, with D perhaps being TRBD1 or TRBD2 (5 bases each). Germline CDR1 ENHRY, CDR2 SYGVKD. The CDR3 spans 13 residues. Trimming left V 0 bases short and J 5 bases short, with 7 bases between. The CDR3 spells CAISESGEETQYF. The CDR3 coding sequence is TGTGCCATCAGTGAGTCGGGGGAGGAGACCCAGTACTTC.

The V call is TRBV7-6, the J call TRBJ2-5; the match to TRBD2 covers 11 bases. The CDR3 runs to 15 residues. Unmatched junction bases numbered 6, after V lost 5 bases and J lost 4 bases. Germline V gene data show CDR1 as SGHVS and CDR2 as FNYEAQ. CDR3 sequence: CASSPPGLAGETQYF. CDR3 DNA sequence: TGTGCCAGCAGCCCTCCCGGACTAGCGGGAGAGACCCAGTACTTC. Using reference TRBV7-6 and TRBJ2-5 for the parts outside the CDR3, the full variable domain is GAGVSQSPRYKVTKRGQDVALRCDPISGHVSLYWYRQALGQGPEFLTYFNYEAQQDKSGLPNDRFSAERPEGSISTLTIQRTEQRDSAMYRCASSPPGLAGETQYFGPGTRLLVL.

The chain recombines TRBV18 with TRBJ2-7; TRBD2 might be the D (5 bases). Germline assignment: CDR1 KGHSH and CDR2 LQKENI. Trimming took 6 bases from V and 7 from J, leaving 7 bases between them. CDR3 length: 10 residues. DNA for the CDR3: TGTGCCAGCTCCGGCGGGGAGCAGTACTTC. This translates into CASSGGEQYF. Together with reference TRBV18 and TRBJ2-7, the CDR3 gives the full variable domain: NAGVMQNPRHLVRRRGQEARLRCSPMKGHSHVYWYRQLPEEGLKFMVYLQKENIIDESGMPKERFSAEFPKEGPSILRIQQVVRGDSAAYFCASSGGEQYFGPGTRLTVT.

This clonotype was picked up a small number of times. The CDR3 DNA is TGCAGTGCTAGAGATATGCGGGGGGCTGAGACCCAGTACTTC. Its translation: CSARDMRGAETQYF. The chain links TRBV20-1 to TRBJ2-5; 8 bases are a match to TRBD2. V shed 0 bases and J 5 bases; nucleotides not matched to a gene: 5. The germline V gene encodes CDR1 DFQATT and CDR2 SNEGSKA (reference sequence). This CDR3 spans 14 amino acids.

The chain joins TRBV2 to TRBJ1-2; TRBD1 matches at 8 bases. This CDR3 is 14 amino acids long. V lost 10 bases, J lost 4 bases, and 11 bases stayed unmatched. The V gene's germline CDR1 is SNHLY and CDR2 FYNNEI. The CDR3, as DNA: TGTGCCACCATGAGCAGGGGGCAGGCCTATGGCTACACCTTC. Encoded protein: CATMSRGQAYGYTF. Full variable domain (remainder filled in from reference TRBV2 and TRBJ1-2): EPEVTQTPSHQVTQMGQEVILRCVPISNHLYFYWYRQILGQKVEFLVSFYNNEISEKSEIFDDQFSVERPDGSNFTLKIRSTKLEDSAMYFCATMSRGQAYGYTFGSGTRLTVV.

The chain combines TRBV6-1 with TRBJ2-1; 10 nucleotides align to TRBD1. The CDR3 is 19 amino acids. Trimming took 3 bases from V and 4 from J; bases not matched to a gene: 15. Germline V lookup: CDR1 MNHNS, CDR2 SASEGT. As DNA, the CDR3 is TGTGCCAGCAGTGACGGGGGGGACAGGGGCTTTTTTTGGTACAATGAGCAGTTCTTC. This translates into CASSDGGDRGFFWYNEQFF.

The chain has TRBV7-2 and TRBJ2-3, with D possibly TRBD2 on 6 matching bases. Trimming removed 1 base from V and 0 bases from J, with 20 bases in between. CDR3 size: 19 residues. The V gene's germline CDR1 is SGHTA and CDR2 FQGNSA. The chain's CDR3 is CASSLEDGAAGTSTDTQYF. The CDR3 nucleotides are TGTGCCAGCAGCTTAGAGGACGGGGCTGCCGGGACTAGCACAGATACGCAGTATTTT.

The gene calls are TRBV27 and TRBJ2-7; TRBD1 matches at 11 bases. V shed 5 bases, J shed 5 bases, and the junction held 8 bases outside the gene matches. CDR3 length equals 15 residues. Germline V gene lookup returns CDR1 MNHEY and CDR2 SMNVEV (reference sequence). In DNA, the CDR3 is TGTGCCAGCAGTCGGGTCAGGACAGGGGGCCACGAGCAGTACTTC. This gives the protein CASSRVRTGGHEQYF.

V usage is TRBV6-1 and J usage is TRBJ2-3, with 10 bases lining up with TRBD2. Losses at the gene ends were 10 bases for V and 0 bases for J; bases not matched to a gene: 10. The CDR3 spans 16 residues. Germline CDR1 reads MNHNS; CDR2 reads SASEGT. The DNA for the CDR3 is TGTGCCACTTCGCCCGGACTAGCGGCCAGCACAGATACGCAGTATTTT. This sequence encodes CATSPGLAASTDTQYF.

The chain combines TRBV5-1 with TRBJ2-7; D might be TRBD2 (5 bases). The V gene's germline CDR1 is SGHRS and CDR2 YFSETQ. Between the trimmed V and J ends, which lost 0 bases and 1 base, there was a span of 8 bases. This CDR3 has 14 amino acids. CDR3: CASSLGTASYEQYF. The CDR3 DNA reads TGCGCCAGCAGCTTGGGGACTGCGTCCTACGAGCAGTACTTC.

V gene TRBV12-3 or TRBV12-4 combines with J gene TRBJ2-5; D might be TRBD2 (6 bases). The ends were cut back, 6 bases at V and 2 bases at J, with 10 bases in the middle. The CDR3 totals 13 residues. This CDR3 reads CASSRGAQETQYF. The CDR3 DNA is TGTGCCAGCAGCCGCGGGGCTCAAGAGACCCAGTACTTC.

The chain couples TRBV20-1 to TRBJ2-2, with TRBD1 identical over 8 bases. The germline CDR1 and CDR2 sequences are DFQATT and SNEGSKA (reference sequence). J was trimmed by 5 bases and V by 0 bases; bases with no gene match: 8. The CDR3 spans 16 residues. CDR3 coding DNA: TGCAGTGCTAGAGATGTACGACAGGGGCAGACCGGGGAGCTGTTTTTT. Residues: CSARDVRQGQTGELFF.

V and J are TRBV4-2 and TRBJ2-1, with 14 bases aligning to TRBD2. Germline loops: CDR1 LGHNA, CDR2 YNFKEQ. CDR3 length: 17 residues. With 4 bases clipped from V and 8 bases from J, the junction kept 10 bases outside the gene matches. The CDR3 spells CASSPYLGLAGGYEQFF. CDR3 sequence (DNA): TGTGCCAGCAGCCCCTACCTCGGACTAGCGGGAGGCTATGAGCAGTTCTTC.

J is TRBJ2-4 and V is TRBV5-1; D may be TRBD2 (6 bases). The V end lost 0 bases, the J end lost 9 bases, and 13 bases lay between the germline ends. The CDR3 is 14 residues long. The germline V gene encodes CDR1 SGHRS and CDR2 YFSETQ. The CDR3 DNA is TGCGCCAGCAGCTTGGTCCGCCTTAGCGGCATTCAGTACTTC. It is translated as CASSLVRLSGIQYF.

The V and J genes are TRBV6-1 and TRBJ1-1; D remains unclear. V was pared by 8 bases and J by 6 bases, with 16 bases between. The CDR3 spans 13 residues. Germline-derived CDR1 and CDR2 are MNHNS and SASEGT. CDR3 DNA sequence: TGTGCCAGCCGGGCTTGGGCTCGACCTGAAGCTTTCTTT. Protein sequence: CASRAWARPEAFF.

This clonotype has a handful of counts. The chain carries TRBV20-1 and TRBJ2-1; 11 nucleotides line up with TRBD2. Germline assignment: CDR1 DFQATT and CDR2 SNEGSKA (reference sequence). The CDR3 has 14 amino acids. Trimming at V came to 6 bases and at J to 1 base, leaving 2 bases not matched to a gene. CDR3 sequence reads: CSASSGRSYNEQFF. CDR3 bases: TGCAGTGCCTCTAGCGGGAGGTCCTACAATGAGCAGTTCTTC.

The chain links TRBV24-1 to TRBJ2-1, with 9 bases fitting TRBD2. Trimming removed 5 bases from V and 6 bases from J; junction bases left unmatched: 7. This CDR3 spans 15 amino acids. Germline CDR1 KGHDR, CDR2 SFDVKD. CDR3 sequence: CATSALAGNGNEQFF. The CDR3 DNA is TGTGCCACCAGTGCCCTAGCGGGAAATGGCAATGAGCAGTTCTTC.

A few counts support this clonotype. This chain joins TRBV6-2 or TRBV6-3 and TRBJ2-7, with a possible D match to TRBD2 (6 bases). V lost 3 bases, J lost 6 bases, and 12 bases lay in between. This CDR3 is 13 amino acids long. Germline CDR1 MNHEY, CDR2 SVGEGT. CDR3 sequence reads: CASSYCLACEQYF. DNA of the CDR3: TGTGCCAGCAGTTATTGCCTAGCGTGCGAGCAGTACTTC.

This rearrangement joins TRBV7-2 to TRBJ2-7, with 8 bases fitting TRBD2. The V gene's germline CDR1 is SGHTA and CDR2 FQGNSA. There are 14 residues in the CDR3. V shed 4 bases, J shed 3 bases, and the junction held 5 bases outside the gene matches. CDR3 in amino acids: CASSSGGDYYEQYF. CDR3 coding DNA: TGTGCCAGCAGCTCGGGGGGGGACTACTACGAGCAGTACTTC.

DNA for the CDR3: TGTGCCACCACTACGACCTTTCGGGGGGGAGAAGAGACCCAGTACTTC. Protein: CATTTTFRGGEETQYF. The chain joins TRBV10-3 to TRBJ2-1, with 8 nucleotides matching TRBD2. The J call may be incorrect, as the DNA end agrees better with TRBJ2-5. This CDR3 comprises 16 residues. The germline V gene encodes CDR1 ENHRY and CDR2 SYGVKD.

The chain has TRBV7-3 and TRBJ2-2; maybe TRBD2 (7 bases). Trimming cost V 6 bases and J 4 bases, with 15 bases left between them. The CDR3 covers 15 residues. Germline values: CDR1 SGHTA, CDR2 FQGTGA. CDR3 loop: CASRLGGPGTGELFF. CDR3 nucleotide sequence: TGTGCCAGCAGATTGGGGGGGCCCGGCACCGGGGAGCTGTTTTTT.

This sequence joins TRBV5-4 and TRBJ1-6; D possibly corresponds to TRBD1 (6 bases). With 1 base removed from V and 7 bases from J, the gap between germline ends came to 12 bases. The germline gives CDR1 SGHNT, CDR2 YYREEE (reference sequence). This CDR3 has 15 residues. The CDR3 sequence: CASSLWQGTNSPLHF. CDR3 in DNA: TGTGCCAGCAGCTTGTGGCAGGGGACAAATTCACCCCTCCACTTT.

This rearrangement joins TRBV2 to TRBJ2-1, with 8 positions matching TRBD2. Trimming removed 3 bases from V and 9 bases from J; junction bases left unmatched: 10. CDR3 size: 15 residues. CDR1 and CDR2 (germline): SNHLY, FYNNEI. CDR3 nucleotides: TGTGCCAGCAGTGATCGCCGGGGGGGCATTATTGAGCAGTTCTTC. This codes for CASSDRRGGIIEQFF.

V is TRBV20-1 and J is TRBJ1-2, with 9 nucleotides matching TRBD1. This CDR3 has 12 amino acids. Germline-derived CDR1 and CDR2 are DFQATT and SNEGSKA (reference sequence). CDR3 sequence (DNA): TGCAGCGCAACACAGGGGGCGGTTGGCTACACCTTC. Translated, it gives CSATQGAVGYTF.

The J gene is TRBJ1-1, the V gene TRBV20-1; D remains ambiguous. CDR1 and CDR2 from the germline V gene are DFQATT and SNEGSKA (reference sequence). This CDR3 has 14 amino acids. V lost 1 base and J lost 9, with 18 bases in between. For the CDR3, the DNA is TGCAGTGCTAGAGTTATAAGGGTCCCTACTCAAGCTTTCTTT. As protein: CSARVIRVPTQAFF.